What follows are 14 T cell receptor beta chains derived from one specimen sequenced in a study of shared clonotypes between healthy human individuals (dated by TCRdb to 2020 to 2021). Libraries were built with the immunoSEQ multiplex PCR assay. TCRdb holds this immuneACCESS table with in-frame rearrangements only. Some clones are missing; in checked studies, unresolved V genes explain under half, and the rest has no known cause. The sample contains some 1,600,000 clones, 98% of them found a single time. The ten largest clonotypes hold roughly 0.45% of the sample. Sequenced input: naive CD4+ T cells sorted from blood. Read against the paper, the sample's cell subset or site label means: CD45RA+ positively selected. The receptors were sampled from a man aged 30 to 45 in good health.

This sequence joins TRBV11-3 and TRBJ2-7; a weak D match, TRBD2 (6 bases). CDR1 is SGHNT and CDR2 is YENEEA in the germline V gene. This CDR3 contains 14 residues. Trimming pared 5 bases from V and 2 bases from J, leaving 13 bases between. The CDR3 DNA reads as TGTGCCAGCAGCCCCGGGGGATATGCCTACGAGCAGTACTTC. It specifies CASSPGGYAYEQYF.

The genes are TRBV5-1 and TRBJ2-2; 8 positions agree with TRBD1. The V gene's germline CDR1 is SGHRS and CDR2 YFSETQ. There are 14 residues in the CDR3. V shed 8 bases, J shed 7 bases, and the junction held 10 bases outside the gene matches. CDR3: CASSRDRWYGELFF. Here the CDR3 DNA reads TGCGCCAGTTCCCGGGACAGGTGGTACGGGGAGCTGTTTTTT.

In its sample, this clone was seen once. The chain joins TRBV25-1 to TRBJ1-4; no clear D gene. V shed 5 bases and J shed 0 bases, with 7 bases lying between them. This CDR3 region has 14 residues. The germline gives CDR1 MGHDK, CDR2 SYGVNS. The CDR3 coding sequence is TGTGCCAGCAGTAGCGGTGCAACTAATGAAAAACTGTTTTTT. It specifies CASSSGATNEKLFF.

The chain carries TRBV7-9 and TRBJ1-4; 10 nucleotides align to TRBD1. This CDR3 spans 18 amino acids. With 4 bases clipped from V and 1 base from J, the junction kept 9 bases outside the gene matches. The germline gives CDR1 SEHNR, CDR2 FQNEAQ (reference sequence). As DNA, the CDR3 is TGTGCCAGCAGCTCGGGGACAGGGGTCGTGAGAACTAATGAAAAACTGTTTTTT. Amino acid sequence: CASSSGTGVVRTNEKLFF.

The V gene is TRBV2, the J gene TRBJ1-1; the match to TRBD1 covers 7 bases. In germline, CDR1 is SNHLY, CDR2 FYNNEI. This CDR3 region has 14 residues. The ends lost 6 bases at V and 3 bases at J; junction bases unmatched: 7. CDR3 amino acids: CASRMAGGDTEAFF. CDR3 sequence (DNA): TGTGCCAGCAGGATGGCAGGGGGGGACACTGAAGCTTTCTTT.

The chain joins TRBV2 to TRBJ1-3; a weak D match, TRBD1 (6 bases). The germline CDR1 and CDR2 sequences are SNHLY and FYNNEI. The ends were cut back, 6 bases at V and 2 bases at J, with 14 bases in the middle. This CDR3 is built from 15 residues. The CDR3 nucleotides read TGTGCCAGCAGGAGGGGGGATGCAGCTGGAAACACCATATATTTT. Translated, it gives CASRRGDAAGNTIYF.

The chain links TRBV7-2 to TRBJ1-2; 9 positions match TRBD1. The germline CDR1 and CDR2 sequences are SGHTA and FQGNSA. The CDR3 has 13 residues. V lost 5 bases and J lost 7; bases outside the gene matches: 5. Here the CDR3 DNA reads TGTGCCAGCAGCAACAGGGGGCCAGGTGGCTACACCTTC. Protein sequence: CASSNRGPGGYTF. The full variable domain, its missing parts supplied by reference TRBV7-2 and TRBJ1-2, is GAGVSQSPSNKVTEKGKDVELRCDPISGHTALYWYRQSLGQGLEFLIYFQGNSAPDKSGLPSDRFSAERTGGSVSTLTIQRTQQEDSAVYLCASSNRGPGGYTFGSGTRLTVV.

J is TRBJ2-3 and V is TRBV5-1, with TRBD1 identical over 10 bases. CDR1 SGHRS and CDR2 YFSETQ come from the germline V gene. After removal of 5 bases from V and 2 bases from J, the junction contained 5 bases not matched to a gene. This CDR3 is 15 amino acids long. CDR3 residues: CASSGTGANTDTQYF. CDR3 DNA: TGCGCCAGCAGTGGGACAGGGGCTAACACAGATACGCAGTATTTT.

J is TRBJ2-3 and V is TRBV25-1, with TRBD1 identical over 9 bases. The CDR3 contains 16 residues. Germline V gene sequence: CDR1 MGHDK, CDR2 SYGVNS. With V trimmed by 0 bases and J by 6 bases, 7 bases remained unmatched. The CDR3 loop reads CASSEYNRGPGDTQYF. The CDR3, as DNA: TGTGCCAGCAGTGAATATAACAGGGGGCCTGGGGATACGCAGTATTTT. The variable domain in full, completed from reference TRBV25-1 and TRBJ2-3, reads EADIYQTPRYLVIGTGKKITLECSQTMGHDKMYWYQQDPGMELHLIHYSYGVNSTEKGDLSSESTVSRIRTEHFPLTLESARPSHTSQYLCASSEYNRGPGDTQYFGPGTRLTVL.

As for this clone: At the DNA level, this CDR3 is encoded by other sequences in the same sample as well. The chain employs TRBV9 and TRBJ2-6; D is possibly TRBD2 (6 bases). The CDR3 contains 15 residues. Trimming pared 0 bases from V and 2 bases from J, leaving 6 bases between. Germline CDR1 SGDLS, CDR2 YYNGEE. The CDR3 coding sequence is TGTGCCAGCAGCGTAGCTAGCGCTGGGGCCAACGTCCTGACTTTC. It is translated as CASSVASAGANVLTF.

Only one count was recorded for this clone. The chain joins TRBV5-4 to TRBJ2-7; 9 bases agree with TRBD2. The germline V gene encodes CDR1 SGHNT and CDR2 YYREEE (reference sequence). V shed 0 bases and J 3 bases; nucleotides not matched to a gene: 4. This CDR3 has 15 amino acids. The CDR3 bases are TGTGCCAGCAGCTTGGGGACTAGCGCAATCTACGAGCAGTACTTC. Its protein product is CASSLGTSAIYEQYF.

Concerning this clone itself: At the DNA level, this CDR3 is encoded by other sequences in the same sample as well. CDR3 nucleotides: TGTGCCAGCAGCTTAGACTCCTACAATGAGCAGTTCTTC. This codes for CASSLDSYNEQFF. This chain connects TRBV11-3 to TRBJ2-1; D uncertain. Germline CDR1 is SGHNT and CDR2 is YENEEA. The CDR3 has 13 residues. Trimming cost V 0 bases and J 0 bases, with 0 bases left between them.

The V call is TRBV5-1, the J call TRBJ2-3; D is unclear. CDR1 and CDR2 (germline): SGHRS, YFSETQ. The CDR3 consists of 14 residues. Trimming shortened V by 2 bases and J by 2 bases, and 9 bases separated the two germline ends. CDR3 coding DNA: TGCGCCAGCAGCTTCGGGCTACTCACAGATACGCAGTATTTT. Amino acids: CASSFGLLTDTQYF.

Comment on this clone: This specimen includes other DNA sequences encoding the same CDR3. The chain has TRBV5-1 and TRBJ2-2; D is unresolved. V lost 0 bases and J 4 bases, leaving 7 bases between the germline ends. This CDR3 has 14 residues. CDR1 SGHRS and CDR2 YFSETQ come from the germline V gene. The CDR3 sequence is CASSLGSGTGELFF. The CDR3 DNA is TGCGCCAGCAGCTTGGGATCGGGCACCGGGGAGCTGTTTTTT.